This T cell receptor beta chain was identified during a study of T and B cells in COVID-19 patients. Turning to the study itself: Comorbidities linked to unfavorable COVID-19 outcome were present in about 90% of the 20 active-infection patients. General study findings and limits: Blood from mildly ill patients while symptomatic, and early samples from severe cases, were scarce. Highly clonal in active COVID-19, TRB repertoires exceeded healthy-donor diversity and richness at recovery. In COVID-19 patients, T cell receptor beta variable and joining gene use was reportedly strongly skewed.

Multiplex PCR with BIOMED2 TRB-A/B primer pools amplified TRB rearrangements. TCRdb called the multiplex PCR reads again in MiXCR, with one record for every CDR3 protein. The data contain fewer than 15,000 distinct CDR3 sequences, around 25% of them singletons. TRB was amplified from roughly 250-500 ng of blood genomic DNA. This CDR3 comprises 16 residues. Deletions cut 6 bases from V and 5 bases from J, with 17 bases between. Germline CDR1 ENHRY, CDR2 SYGVKD. This clonotype is classed as medium-sized. The antigen remains undetermined. The V call is TRBV10-3, the J call TRBJ1-6; a possible D gene is TRBD1 (5 bases). The sequencing sample was made of blood. The source of this sequence is a human donor who had recovered from COVID-19. CDR3 DNA: TGTGCCATCAGGGGGGGGAGGGCATCCGATAATTCACCCCTCCACTTT. It is translated as CAIRGGRASDNSPLHF.